This T cell receptor beta chain was identified in a study of beta chain features in type 1 diabetes. The authors sorted CD4+ naive, central memory, regulatory and stem cell-like memory cells via CD45RO/CCR7/CD25/CD127/CD95/CD27. Sorted cells reached over 95% purity in every population. The study reverse transcribed the entire isolated RNA, so it sequenced expressed TCRB transcripts. Reads from naive, central memory and regulatory T cell samples averaged roughly 3.6 million. Data came from immunoSEQ multiplex PCR; TCRdb stores just in-frame clones and leaves some out. The sample comprises approximately 38,000 clones, approximately 60% of which are singletons, and under 2.5% rests with the top ten. Looked up from germline, CDR1 is PRHDT and CDR2 is FYEKMQ (reference sequence). There are 16 residues in the CDR3. V dropped 4 bases and J dropped 6; count of bases not matched to a gene: 6.

This clonotype was obtained from a woman aged 25 to 39 in good health. V is TRBV13 and J is TRBJ2-3; 14 positions agree with TRBD2. Sequenced input: Tregs from blood. CDR3 sequence: CASSSRGLAGADTQYF. CDR3 nucleotides: TGTGCCAGCAGCTCCAGGGGACTAGCGGGAGCCGATACGCAGTATTTT.